Listed below are T cell receptor beta chains from one sample, sequenced in a study of T cells in Graves' hyperthyroidism and ophthalmopathy. One entry per CDR3 protein, called by TCRdb with MiXCR from the multiplex PCR reads. The repertoire holds hundreds of thousands of distinct CDR3 sequences, with 12% to 15% as singletons. The specimen sequenced was blood. Source of these receptors: a woman under 30 with Graves' hyperthyroidism. The CDR3 runs from the conserved cysteine through the conserved F or W. The size of a clone is reported for some rows only, either as once, few or many, or as a class for expanded clones.

TRBJ2-3	16	TRBV4-3	few	CASSQDRAGGTDTQYF
TRBJ1-2	14	TRBV24-1	many	CATRGPLSFDGYTF
TRBJ1-2	13	TRBV19	-	CASRLGTVYGYTF
TRBJ2-3	15	TRBV10-1	many	CARTLGAGATDTQYF
TRBJ1-6	18	TRBV7-3	many	CASSLTPVAAGNNSPLHF
TRBJ2-3	16	TRBV28	many	CASSPGGGAVRDTQYF
TRBJ2-2	16	TRBV11-2	-	CASSSVEREYTGELFF
TRBJ2-2	16	TRBV12-3/TRBV12-4	many	CASSPLGGRHTGGLFF
TRBJ2-2	15	TRBV4-1	-	CASSSFSGTDGELFF
TRBJ1-2	13	TRBV30	many	CAGVGTPSGGYTF
TRBJ1-5	16	TRBV28	-	CASSDRRTGTNQPQHF
TRBJ2-7	15	TRBV27	many	CATGVTGSSFYEQYF
TRBJ2-7	14	TRBV19	-	CASSIRDRGYEQYF
TRBJ1-4	13	TRBV20-1	-	CSAPGGGGEKLFF
TRBJ2-7	15	TRBV30	few	CAWSPKQGAPYEQYF
TRBJ1-3	14	TRBV29-1	-	CSVAEGNSGNTIYF
TRBJ2-7	14	TRBV19	few	CASSIRTGLDEQYF
TRBJ1-1	15	TRBV18	-	CASSPRPQGDTEAFF
TRBJ1-1	11	TRBV20-1	many	CTSSVNTEAFF
TRBJ2-7	19	TRBV5-5	-	CASSLRTSGRFLDTYEQYF
TRBJ2-5	14	TRBV7-2	many	CASSFILSLETQYF
TRBJ2-2	16	TRBV7-2	few	CASSGTSGRRTGELFF
TRBJ2-1	15	TRBV9	-	CASSVRDYGYNEQFF
TRBJ1-1	13	TRBV20-1	many	CSARQSLNTEAFF
TRBJ2-3	14	TRBV20-1	many	CSAFRDRGADTQYF
TRBJ2-4	14	TRBV20-1	many	CSARDMAGENIQYF
TRBJ2-2	16	TRBV3-1	many	CASSLVAGEDLGELFF
TRBJ2-1	15	TRBV20-1	-	CSARYRTSGSDEQFF
TRBJ1-2	12	TRBV29-1	few	CSADGGPDGYTF
TRBJ2-1	16	TRBV7-3	-	CASSLKVGAGYNEQFF
TRBJ2-1	17	TRBV12-5	many	CASGLVLAGGPLHEQFF
TRBJ2-7	13	TRBV3-1	few	CASSQPMNDEQYF
TRBJ2-2	16	TRBV19	few	CASSTQLGLAVGELFF
TRBJ1-1	17	TRBV12-3/TRBV12-4	many	CASSVLPLDRGGTEAFF
TRBJ1-2	11	TRBV11-2	-	CASSSGPAYTF
TRBJ1-1	18	TRBV3-1	many	CASPSRRTRDRVWSEAFF
TRBJ2-1	18	TRBV27	many	CASSLSVVWVQSYNEQFF
TRBJ1-2	10	TRBV9	few	CASSGSGYTF
TRBJ1-1	13	TRBV29-1	few	CSHSRVVNTEAFF
TRBJ1-1	15	TRBV6-5	few	CASSYSRGGYTEAFF
TRBJ2-7	15	TRBV18	few	CASSPPWGNPYEQYF
TRBJ2-3	13	TRBV24-1	few	CAIQGASTDTQYF
TRBJ2-1	13	TRBV6-2/TRBV6-3	few	CASGGTAYNEQFF
TRBJ2-1	16	TRBV5-1	many	CASSATGTRTYNEQFF
TRBJ2-7	15	TRBV7-2	few	CASSLTPGTPYEQYF
TRBJ2-3	14	TRBV10-3	many	CAISDVAPTDTQYF
TRBJ1-5	15	TRBV15	few	CATSRDATEDRPQHF
TRBJ1-2	14	TRBV27	-	CASSPQDRYYGYTF
TRBJ1-5	14	TRBV28	-	CASSLPATYQPQHF
TRBJ1-4	15	TRBV28	many	CASSLRRGRVEKLFF
TRBJ2-3	14	TRBV20-1	-	CSADWGGESYTQYF
TRBJ2-1	17	TRBV20-1	many	CSASPGFGSSPYNEQFF
TRBJ2-3	16	TRBV20-1	many	CSASVSSGITTDTQYF
TRBJ2-1	14	TRBV7-9	many	CASSFSREKNEQFF
TRBJ1-2	16	TRBV7-9	many	CASSLAGVRQGYGYTF
TRBJ2-7	13	TRBV29-1	-	CSVATGSAHEQYF
TRBJ2-1	17	TRBV4-1	many	CASSQDPLGREISEQFF
TRBJ1-4	14	TRBV15	few	CATSRARGGRKLFF